What follows are 18 T cell receptor beta chains derived from one specimen sequenced in a study of T-cell memory formation after mild COVID-19. TCRdb analysed the 5' RACE reads with MiXCR anew, one entry per CDR3 protein. Among approximately 290,000 distinct CDR3 sequences listed, 8.2% were seen once. The sample comprised PBMCs or a T cell subset sorted from them (not recorded which). The receptors here all came from a man aged 18 to 35 who had mild COVID-19 (a few samples of this study predate the infection). Cell type and time point are not known.

This clonotype was counted a few times. The chain is built from TRBV7-2 and TRBJ2-2; maybe TRBD1 (6 bases). Germline CDR1 SGHTA, CDR2 FQGNSA. The ends were cut back, 5 bases at V and 3 bases at J, with 10 bases in the middle. The CDR3 totals 14 residues. CDR3 nucleotide sequence: TGTGCCAGCAGCCTGGACAGTTACACCGGGGAGCTGTTTTTT. Its translation is CASSLDSYTGELFF.

This clonotype appeared a few times. The chain carries TRBV9 and TRBJ2-1; perhaps TRBD1 as D (5 bases). The CDR3 runs 17 residues. Per germline, CDR1 SGDLS and CDR2 YYNGEE. The germline V and J ends were trimmed by 1 base and 0 bases, with 14 bases remaining between them. CDR3 nucleotide sequence: TGTGCCAGCAGCGTAACGACTGTGCAGGGCTCCTACAATGAGCAGTTCTTC. This translates into CASSVTTVQGSYNEQFF.

This chain joins TRBV5-1 and TRBJ1-1; weak D call: TRBD1 (6 bases). Trimming left V 0 bases short and J 8 bases short, with 11 bases between. Germline V gene data show CDR1 as SGHRS and CDR2 as YFSETQ. The CDR3 extends over 13 amino acids. The CDR3 loop is CASSLATGGEAFF. DNA for the CDR3: TGCGCCAGCAGCTTGGCGACAGGTGGGGAAGCTTTCTTT.

This clonotype was counted ten times or more. The chain combines TRBV7-6 with TRBJ2-7, with D maybe TRBD1 (6 bases). V lost 1 base and J lost 0, with 7 bases in between. Looked up from germline, CDR1 is SGHVS and CDR2 is FNYEAQ. This CDR3 has 14 amino acids. The CDR3 bases are TGTGCCAGCAGCTTAGACAGGGCCTCCTACGAGCAGTACTTC. Amino acids: CASSLDRASYEQYF.

This clonotype was seen only a few times. The genes are TRBV12-3 or TRBV12-4 and TRBJ1-5; D gene unclear. This CDR3 has 14 amino acids. Trimming pared 3 bases from V and 7 bases from J, leaving 13 bases between. CDR3: CASSFQAGRQPQHF. In nucleotides, the CDR3 is TGTGCCAGCAGTTTTCAGGCAGGTCGACAGCCCCAGCATTTT.

V usage is TRBV5-1 and J usage is TRBJ1-1, with 8 bases fitting TRBD1. This CDR3 spans 16 amino acids. Germline V gives CDR1 SGHRS, CDR2 YFSETQ. J was trimmed by 4 bases and V by 4 bases; bases with no gene match: 12. CDR3 residues: CASSNTAGGGSTEAFF. CDR3 sequence (DNA): TGCGCCAGCAGCAACACGGCAGGGGGCGGGAGCACTGAAGCTTTCTTT.

This clonotype appeared a few times. This sequence joins TRBV7-9 and TRBJ2-7; D may correspond to TRBD1 or TRBD2 (6 bases each). The CDR3 spans 14 residues. The V gene lost 1 base and the J gene lost 3 bases, with 10 bases spanning the gap. The germline CDR1 and CDR2 sequences are SEHNR and FQNEAQ (reference sequence). The CDR3 bases are TGTGCCAGCAGCTTAGGGGGGGCGGACTACGAGCAGTACTTC. Protein product: CASSLGGADYEQYF. The full variable domain, completed using reference TRBV7-9 and TRBJ2-7, is DTGVSQNPRHKITKRGQNVTFRCDPISEHNRLYWYRQTLGQGPEFLTYFQNEAQLEKSRLLSDRFSAERPKGSFSTLEIQRTEQGDSAMYLCASSLGGADYEQYFGPGTRLTVT.

The gene calls are TRBV28 and TRBJ2-7; TRBD1 aligns across 8 bases. The trim removed 6 bases at V and 9 bases at J, leaving 10 bases unmatched. Germline CDR1 is MDHEN and CDR2 is SYDVKM. This CDR3 has 13 amino acids. The CDR3 DNA follows: TGTGCCAGCAGGAAGGAGGGACAGGCGGGGCAGTACGTC. Translated, it gives CASRKEGQAGQYV.

This clonotype came up many times. V usage is TRBV20-1 and J usage is TRBJ1-1, with 7 bases lining up with TRBD1. This CDR3 contains 14 residues. J was trimmed by 2 bases and V by 3 bases; bases with no gene match: 6. Germline V gene sequence: CDR1 DFQATT, CDR2 SNEGSKA (reference sequence). CDR3 coding DNA: TGCAGTGCTAGGCCAGGGGGGATCAACACTGAAGCTTTCTTT. This encodes CSARPGGINTEAFF.

This clonotype was seen a handful of times. The chain couples TRBV24-1 to TRBJ2-1, with 10 bases matching TRBD1. The CDR3 has 16 amino acids. V gave up 2 bases and J gave up 6 bases; unmatched junction bases: 6. Germline V lookup: CDR1 KGHDR, CDR2 SFDVKD. CDR3 DNA sequence: TGTGCCACCAGTGATTCCCGGGACAGGGGTACCAATGAGCAGTTCTTC. Protein sequence: CATSDSRDRGTNEQFF.

This clonotype has at least ten counts. The chain is built from TRBV11-3 and TRBJ2-7; unclear D gene. Germline V gene sequence: CDR1 SGHNT, CDR2 YENEEA. Trimming removed 0 bases from V and 8 bases from J, with 8 bases in between. The CDR3 extends over 12 amino acids. The CDR3 DNA follows: TGTGCCAGCAGCTTAGAAGGAGAAAAGCAGTACTTC. Its translation is CASSLEGEKQYF.

The V and J genes are TRBV7-2 and TRBJ2-1; 7 nucleotides align to TRBD1. V was clipped by 6 bases and J by 9 bases; unmatched bases: 14. Per the germline V gene, CDR1 is SGHTA and CDR2 is FQGNSA. The CDR3 has 15 amino acids. Here the CDR3 reads CASRDRQGVFGEQFF. The CDR3 coding sequence is TGTGCCAGCAGAGATCGACAGGGTGTCTTCGGTGAGCAGTTCTTC. The full variable domain, with the rest looked up from reference TRBV7-2 and TRBJ2-1, is GAGVSQSPSNKVTEKGKDVELRCDPISGHTALYWYRQSLGQGLEFLIYFQGNSAPDKSGLPSDRFSAERTGGSVSTLTIQRTQQEDSAVYLCASRDRQGVFGEQFFGPGTRLTVL.

This sequence joins TRBV27 and TRBJ2-1; perhaps TRBD2 as D (5 bases). Germline V gives CDR1 MNHEY, CDR2 SMNVEV (reference sequence). This CDR3 region has 14 residues. V was pared by 5 bases and J by 10 bases, with 18 bases between. CDR3 residues: CASSPTLATWEQFF. CDR3 nucleotides: TGTGCCAGCAGTCCCACCCTAGCTACCTGGGAGCAGTTCTTC.

The chain carries TRBV7-2 and TRBJ1-5; the match to TRBD1 covers 8 bases. Germline CDR1 reads SGHTA; CDR2 reads FQGNSA. The CDR3 covers 15 residues. V dropped 4 bases and J dropped 7; count of bases not matched to a gene: 9. The CDR3 DNA reads as TGTGCCAGCAGCTCGGACATGGGGACAGGACAGCCCCAGCATTTT. As protein: CASSSDMGTGQPQHF.

V is TRBV18 and J is TRBJ1-6; D is undetermined. From germline, CDR1 is KGHSH and CDR2 LQKENI. The CDR3 extends over 14 amino acids. The germline V and J ends were trimmed by 2 bases and 6 bases, with 8 bases remaining between them. CDR3 coding DNA: TGTGCCAGCTCACCAACTAACAGTAATTCACCCCTCCACTTT. Encoded protein: CASSPTNSNSPLHF. Using reference TRBV18 and TRBJ1-6 for the parts outside the CDR3, the full variable domain is NAGVMQNPRHLVRRRGQEARLRCSPMKGHSHVYWYRQLPEEGLKFMVYLQKENIIDESGMPKERFSAEFPKEGPSILRIQQVVRGDSAAYFCASSPTNSNSPLHFGNGTRLTVT.

This sequence joins TRBV5-1 and TRBJ2-1; 11 bases match TRBD2. CDR1 and CDR2 from the germline V gene are SGHRS and YFSETQ. This CDR3 contains 16 residues. J lost 1 base, V lost 2 bases, and 2 bases had no gene match. CDR3 in DNA: TGCGCCAGCAGCTTCTCTAGCGGGGGGTCCTACAATGAGCAGTTCTTC. Its protein product is CASSFSSGGSYNEQFF.

This clonotype was observed many times. The chain is built from TRBV5-1 and TRBJ1-2, with TRBD1 as a possible D gene (5 bases). Trimming removed 1 base at V and 6 bases at J, with 10 bases between. Germline CDR1 SGHRS, CDR2 YFSETQ. The CDR3 has 13 amino acids. For the CDR3, the DNA is TGCGCCAGCAGCTTGCGCTTGGGGGATGGCTACACCTTC. Protein: CASSLRLGDGYTF.

This clonotype turned up a few times. The chain couples TRBV5-1 to TRBJ2-3; perhaps TRBD2 as D (5 bases). Germline loops: CDR1 SGHRS, CDR2 YFSETQ. V gave up 2 bases and J gave up 3 bases, with 10 bases separating them. This CDR3 has 14 amino acids. The CDR3 loop reads CASSFGIATDTQYF. The CDR3, as DNA: TGCGCCAGCAGCTTTGGAATAGCGACAGATACGCAGTATTTT.